These T cell receptor beta chains were read from a single sample in a study of shared T cell receptors in the human thymus. Using immunoSEQ multiplex PCR, the repertoire was profiled, and TCRdb retains in-frame clones only, with some absent. The sample comprises some 660,000 clones, approximately 87% of which are singletons, and roughly 0.0089% rests with the top ten. The sample also formed part of further work on human thymus T cells.

Sequenced input: thymocytes. All receptors come from a boy less than two years old with a congenital heart defect. The CDR3 runs from the conserved cysteine through the conserved F or W. A D gene is named only where the DNA matches it firmly. Not all rows give a size; the values are once, few, many and, for expanded clones, a class.

CDR3: CASSLDRQNSYEQYF
DNA: TGTGCCAGCAGCTTAGATCGACAGAACTCCTACGAGCAGTACTTC
D: NA
length: 15
V: TRBV7-3
J: TRBJ2-7
size: NA

CDR3: CATSRGRFDYEQYF
DNA: TGTGCCACCAGCAGAGGTCGGTTTGACTACGAGCAGTACTTC
D: NA
length: 14
V: TRBV15
J: TRBJ2-7
size: NA

CDR3: CATSTNRGSPLHF
DNA: TGTGCCACCAGCACTAACCGTGGTTCACCCCTCCACTTT
D: NA
length: 13
V: TRBV15
J: TRBJ1-6
size: NA

CDR3: CASNIKKPGELHTEAFF
DNA: TGTGCCAGCAACATCAAGAAACCAGGGGAGTTGCACACTGAAGCTTTCTTT
D: NA
length: 17
V: TRBV7-8
J: TRBJ1-1
size: NA

CDR3: CASSQAARRNSQGYNSPLHF
DNA: TGTGCCAGCAGCCAAGCGGCTAGGAGGAACTCACAGGGGTATAATTCCCCCCTCCACTTT
D: TRBD1
length: 20
V: TRBV4-2
J: TRBJ1-6
size: NA

CDR3: CASSQRPGSRGYTF
DNA: TGCGCCAGCAGCCAAAGACCCGGGAGCAGGGGCTACACCTTC
D: NA
length: 14
V: TRBV4-3
J: TRBJ1-2
size: few

CDR3: CASSGTGRGAAETQYF
DNA: TGTGCCAGCAGTGGGACGGGCAGGGGGGCGGCAGAGACCCAGTACTTC
D: NA
length: 16
V: TRBV27
J: TRBJ2-5
size: once

CDR3: CASSELTDRDNQPQHF
DNA: TGTGCCAGCTCAGAACTAACCGACAGGGACAATCAGCCCCAGCATTTT
D: TRBD1
length: 16
V: TRBV7-6
J: TRBJ1-5
size: NA

CDR3: CASSSSGGGETQYF
DNA: TGTGCCAGCAGTTCCTCGGGGGGAGGCGAGACCCAGTACTTC
D: TRBD2
length: 14
V: TRBV27
J: TRBJ2-5
size: NA

CDR3: CASSLVVQAAYEQYF
DNA: TGTGCCAGCAGCTTGGTTGTGCAGGCAGCCTACGAGCAGTACTTC
D: NA
length: 15
V: TRBV5-8
J: TRBJ2-7
size: NA

CDR3: CASSEDHPWRSQNSPLHF
DNA: TGTGCCAGCAGTGAAGACCACCCTTGGAGGAGCCAAAATTCCCCCCTCCACTTT
D: NA
length: 18
V: TRBV6-1
J: TRBJ1-6
size: NA

CDR3: CASSYGRLSFYEQYF
DNA: TGTGCCAGCAGTTACGGCAGATTAAGTTTCTACGAGCAGTACTTC
D: NA
length: 15
V: TRBV6-5
J: TRBJ2-7
size: NA

CDR3: CASSFSGTSYNEQFF
DNA: TGTGCCAGCAGCTTCTCCGGGACTAGCTACAATGAGCAGTTCTTC
D: TRBD2
length: 15
V: TRBV7-3
J: TRBJ2-1
size: NA

CDR3: CASSDPNPRVPGPGDIQYF
DNA: TGCGCCAGCAGTGACCCTAACCCCAGGGTGCCCGGGCCGGGGGACATTCAGTACTTC
D: NA
length: 19
V: TRBV10-1
J: TRBJ2-4
size: NA

CDR3: CATSKGPGQTNYGYTF
DNA: TGTGCCACCAGCAAAGGACCGGGACAGACTAACTATGGCTACACCTTC
D: TRBD1
length: 16
V: TRBV15
J: TRBJ1-2
size: NA

CDR3: CASREGTSGSSYEQYF
DNA: TGTGCCAGCAGGGAAGGGACTAGCGGGAGCTCCTACGAGCAGTACTTC
D: TRBD2
length: 16
V: TRBV28
J: TRBJ2-7
size: NA

CDR3: CASKPGPATNEKLFF
DNA: TGTGCCAGCAAACCAGGGCCGGCAACTAATGAAAAACTGTTTTTT
D: NA
length: 15
V: TRBV28
J: TRBJ1-4
size: NA

CDR3: CASSRETGLDAYNSPLHF
DNA: TGCGCCAGCAGCCGAGAGACAGGTCTAGATGCCTATAATTCACCCCTCCACTTT
D: NA
length: 18
V: TRBV4-3
J: TRBJ1-6
size: NA

CDR3: CASSLAGLAGADTQYF
DNA: TGTGCCAGCAGCTTGGCGGGACTAGCGGGGGCGGATACGCAGTATTTT
D: TRBD2
length: 16
V: TRBV5-6
J: TRBJ2-3
size: NA

CDR3: CASSPDSRVLNYGYTF
DNA: TGCGCCAGCAGCCCAGATTCCAGGGTACTGAACTATGGCTACACCTTC
D: NA
length: 16
V: TRBV5-1
J: TRBJ1-2
size: NA

CDR3: CSVGTGVTNEKLFF
DNA: TGCAGCGTCGGGACAGGGGTAACTAATGAAAAACTGTTTTTT
D: TRBD1
length: 14
V: TRBV29-1
J: TRBJ1-4
size: NA

CDR3: CASTPTWGREVEAFF
DNA: TGTGCCAGCACCCCGACTTGGGGCAGGGAAGTTGAAGCTTTCTTT
D: NA
length: 15
V: TRBV7-9
J: TRBJ1-1
size: NA

CDR3: CATSRAGDRGPKFSTDTQYF
DNA: TGTGCCACCAGCAGAGCAGGAGACAGGGGGCCGAAGTTTAGCACAGATACGCAGTATTTT
D: TRBD1
length: 20
V: TRBV15
J: TRBJ2-3
size: once

CDR3: CASSGGRATNEKLFF
DNA: TGTGCCAGCAGTGGAGGCCGGGCAACTAATGAAAAACTGTTTTTT
D: NA
length: 15
V: TRBV14
J: TRBJ1-4
size: NA

CDR3: CATGGLAGTETQYF
DNA: TGTGCCACCGGGGGACTAGCGGGAACAGAGACCCAGTACTTC
D: TRBD2
length: 14
V: TRBV10-3
J: TRBJ2-5
size: NA

CDR3: CASSFGGGHPDEAVRSYEQYF
DNA: TGTGCCAGCAGTTTTGGGGGAGGCCACCCCGATGAGGCAGTCCGCTCCTACGAGCAGTACTTC
D: NA
length: 21
V: TRBV28
J: TRBJ2-7
size: NA

CDR3: CASSECRGQGNPGNYGYTF
DNA: TGTGCCAGCAGTGAATGCAGGGGACAGGGGAATCCTGGGAACTATGGCTACACCTTC
D: TRBD1
length: 19
V: TRBV6-1
J: TRBJ1-2
size: NA

CDR3: CASSLATSGRLADTQYF
DNA: TGTGCCAGCAGTTTAGCTACTAGCGGGAGATTAGCAGATACGCAGTATTTT
D: TRBD2
length: 17
V: TRBV28
J: TRBJ2-3
size: NA

CDR3: CASSLYAVEGVEGTEAFF
DNA: TGTGCCAGCAGTCTTTACGCGGTCGAAGGGGTGGAAGGCACTGAAGCTTTCTTT
D: NA
length: 18
V: TRBV2
J: TRBJ1-1
size: NA

CDR3: CASSEHAGGLGNTIYF
DNA: TGTGCCAGCAGTGAACATGCAGGGGGCTTAGGAAACACCATATATTTT
D: TRBD1
length: 16
V: TRBV6-1
J: TRBJ1-3
size: NA

CDR3: CASSGTGTAWYNEQFF
DNA: TGTGCCAGCAGTGGTACCGGGACAGCCTGGTACAATGAGCAGTTCTTC
D: TRBD1
length: 16
V: TRBV2
J: TRBJ2-1
size: NA

CDR3: CASSYNRGLSRAYNEQFF
DNA: TGCGCCAGCAGCTATAACAGGGGTCTATCGAGGGCCTACAATGAGCAGTTCTTC
D: TRBD1
length: 18
V: TRBV5-1
J: TRBJ2-1
size: NA

CDR3: CASSQEITGRNEQFF
DNA: TGCGCCAGCAGCCAAGAAATCACAGGTCGAAATGAGCAGTTCTTC
D: NA
length: 15
V: TRBV4-3
J: TRBJ2-1
size: NA

CDR3: CASSEQCGGWTDTQYF
DNA: TGTGCCAGCAGTGAACAGTGCGGGGGGTGGACAGATACGCAGTATTTT
D: TRBD2
length: 16
V: TRBV6-1
J: TRBJ2-3
size: NA

CDR3: CIGRTTTEAFF
DNA: TGCATTGGGCGGACTACAACTGAAGCTTTCTTT
D: NA
length: 11
V: TRBV20-1
J: TRBJ1-1
size: NA

CDR3: CPNGIGEQFF
DNA: TGCCCTAACGGGATAGGAGAGCAGTTCTTC
D: NA
length: 10
V: TRBV10-1
J: TRBJ2-1
size: NA

CDR3: CASSIVKREGVEQFF
DNA: TGTGCCAGTAGTATAGTAAAGCGGGAGGGGGTTGAGCAGTTCTTC
D: TRBD2
length: 15
V: TRBV19
J: TRBJ2-1
size: NA

CDR3: CASSITREETQYF
DNA: TGTGCCAGCAGCATCACTAGGGAAGAGACCCAGTACTTC
D: NA
length: 13
V: TRBV7-8
J: TRBJ2-5
size: few

CDR3: CASSRGGRGRLYNEQFF
DNA: TGTGCCAGTAGTCGAGGAGGGCGGGGTCGGCTCTACAATGAGCAGTTCTTC
D: NA
length: 17
V: TRBV19
J: TRBJ2-1
size: NA

CDR3: CAWRNGLIQPRGPTSAGELFF
DNA: TGTGCCTGGAGGAATGGACTGATACAACCCAGGGGCCCAACCTCGGCCGGGGAGCTGTTTTTT
D: NA
length: 21
V: TRBV30
J: TRBJ2-2
size: NA

CDR3: CASSIRKGITYEQYF
DNA: TGTGCCAGCAGTATCAGAAAGGGGATAACCTACGAGCAGTACTTC
D: NA
length: 15
V: TRBV28
J: TRBJ2-7
size: NA

CDR3: CASSFGGGLVGAYEQYF
DNA: TGTGCCAGCAGCTTTGGGGGAGGGCTGGTCGGAGCCTACGAGCAGTACTTC
D: TRBD2
length: 17
V: TRBV11-2
J: TRBJ2-7
size: NA

CDR3: CSVVGDSYEQYF
DNA: TGCAGCGTTGTTGGGGACAGCTACGAGCAGTACTTC
D: TRBD1
length: 12
V: TRBV29-1
J: TRBJ2-7
size: NA

CDR3: CASSLRTSGGVISNEQFF
DNA: TGTGCCAGCAGTTTGCGGACTAGCGGAGGAGTCATAAGCAATGAGCAGTTCTTC
D: TRBD2
length: 18
V: TRBV27
J: TRBJ2-1
size: once

CDR3: CASSLGRDRDGGEQYF
DNA: TGTGCCAGCAGCTTGGGGAGGGACAGGGACGGTGGCGAGCAGTACTTC
D: TRBD1
length: 16
V: TRBV7-9
J: TRBJ2-7
size: once

CDR3: CAISPAGGTYNSPLHF
DNA: TGTGCCATCAGCCCCGCCGGGGGGACTTATAATTCACCCCTCCACTTT
D: NA
length: 16
V: TRBV10-3
J: TRBJ1-6
size: NA

CDR3: CATGYRGPGTNEKLFF
DNA: TGTGCCACCGGTTACAGGGGGCCGGGAACTAATGAAAAACTGTTTTTT
D: TRBD1
length: 16
V: TRBV2
J: TRBJ1-4
size: NA